These T cell receptor beta chains were read from a single sample in a study of blood T cell dynamics during melanoma immunotherapy. The assay was immunoSEQ multiplex PCR, and TCRdb's table has in-frame clones only and misses some. The data contain about 9,900 clones, about 86% of them singletons. This material consisted of blood, taken from a patient treated with checkpoint blockade. These TCRs come from a human donor with melanoma. The CDR3 runs from the conserved cysteine through the conserved F or W. Fields, in order: clone size, D gene, J gene, V gene, CDR3 protein, CDR3 DNA. D genes are given only for firm matches. A row's size may be missing; if present it is once, few, many or a size class.

>medium-sized|-|TRBJ1-3|TRBV7-8
CASSRGFGNTIYF
TGTGCCAGCAGCAGGGGGTTCGGAAACACCATATATTTT
>-|TRBD1|TRBJ2-3|TRBV5-1
CASSPGTGITDTQYF
TGCGCCAGCAGCCCCGGGACAGGGATCACAGATACGCAGTATTTT
>-|-|TRBJ1-6|TRBV5-1
CASSSILTGHNSPLHF
TGCGCCAGCAGCTCCATTCTGACAGGCCATAATTCACCCCTCCACTTT
>few|-|TRBJ1-1|TRBV7-3
CASSLSAGDTEAFF
TGTGCCAGCAGCCTGAGCGCAGGCGACACTGAAGCTTTCTTT
>-|-|TRBJ1-4|TRBV7-9
CASSLGSLANEKLFF
TGTGCCAGCAGCTTAGGTAGTTTGGCAAATGAAAAACTGTTTTTT
>-|-|TRBJ2-7|TRBV9
CASSVEDSYDAYEQYF
TGTGCCAGCAGCGTAGAGGACTCCTACGACGCCTACGAGCAGTACTTC
>-|-|TRBJ1-4|TRBV5-6
CASSLAGRDEKLFF
TGTGCCAGCAGCTTGGCCGGCAGGGACGAAAAACTGTTTTTT
>once|-|TRBJ2-7|TRBV6-6
CASSYSQGSDEQYF
TGTGCCAGCAGTTACTCTCAGGGCAGCGACGAGCAGTACTTC
>-|-|TRBJ2-7|TRBV19
CASSTGVLGEQYF
TGTGCCAGTAGTACAGGGGTCTTAGGTGAGCAGTACTTC
>-|-|TRBJ2-7|TRBV6-5
CASSYSSAGGAYEQYF
TGTGCCAGCAGTTACTCGAGTGCAGGGGGGGCCTACGAGCAGTACTTC
>-|-|TRBJ2-2|TRBV11-3
CASSLDGPNTGELFF
TGTGCCAGCAGCTTAGACGGGCCCAACACCGGGGAGCTGTTTTTT
>-|TRBD1|TRBJ1-1|TRBV11-2
CASSLRQGLNTEAFF
TGTGCCAGCAGCCTGAGACAGGGTCTGAACACTGAAGCTTTCTTT
>-|-|TRBJ1-1|TRBV6-5
CASSTDPGRETEAFF
TGTGCCAGCAGCACCGATCCCGGGAGAGAAACTGAAGCTTTCTTT
>-|-|TRBJ2-5|TRBV2
CASGRAGAPDETQYF
TGTGCCAGCGGAAGGGCTGGGGCCCCTGACGAGACCCAGTACTTC
>-|-|TRBJ2-3|TRBV18
CASSASPLGAVTQYF
TGTGCCAGCTCAGCTTCCCCCCTAGGTGCGGTTACGCAGTATTTT
>once|-|TRBJ2-7|TRBV7-9
CASSPGHYYEQYF
TGTGCCAGCAGCCCAGGACATTACTACGAGCAGTACTTC
>once|-|TRBJ1-1|TRBV9
CASSVDTEAFF
TGTGCCAGCAGCGTGGACACTGAAGCTTTCTTT